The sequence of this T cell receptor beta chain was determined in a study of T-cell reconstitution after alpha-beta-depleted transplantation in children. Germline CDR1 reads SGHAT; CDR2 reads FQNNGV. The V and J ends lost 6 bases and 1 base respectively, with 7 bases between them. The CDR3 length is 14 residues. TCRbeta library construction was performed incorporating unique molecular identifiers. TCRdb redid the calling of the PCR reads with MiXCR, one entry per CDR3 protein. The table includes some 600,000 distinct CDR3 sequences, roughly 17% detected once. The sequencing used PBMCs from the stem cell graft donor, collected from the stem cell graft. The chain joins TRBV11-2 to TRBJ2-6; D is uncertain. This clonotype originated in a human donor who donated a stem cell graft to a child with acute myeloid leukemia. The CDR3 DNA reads TGTGCCAGCAGAAGGTGGTCTGGGGCCAACGTCCTGACTTTC. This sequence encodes CASRRWSGANVLTF.